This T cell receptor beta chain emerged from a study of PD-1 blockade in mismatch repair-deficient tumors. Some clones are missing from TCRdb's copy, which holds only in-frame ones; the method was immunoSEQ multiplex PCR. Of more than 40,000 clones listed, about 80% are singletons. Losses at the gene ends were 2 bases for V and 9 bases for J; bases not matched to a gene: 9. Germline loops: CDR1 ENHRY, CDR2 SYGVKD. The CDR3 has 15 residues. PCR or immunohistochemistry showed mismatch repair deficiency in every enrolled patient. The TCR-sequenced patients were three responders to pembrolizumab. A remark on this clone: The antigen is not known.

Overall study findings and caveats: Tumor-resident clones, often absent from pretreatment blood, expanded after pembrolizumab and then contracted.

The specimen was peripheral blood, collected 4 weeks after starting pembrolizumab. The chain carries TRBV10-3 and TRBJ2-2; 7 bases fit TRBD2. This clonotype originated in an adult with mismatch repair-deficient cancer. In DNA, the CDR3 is TGTGCCATCAGTGAGGGGAATAGCGGGCCCCGGGAGCTGTTTTTT. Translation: CAISEGNSGPRELFF.